This TCR beta chain was obtained from a study of T cell responses to AZD1222 COVID-19 vaccine. Remarks on this clone: Its antigen is not known.

Findings and caveats of the study: Repertoire collection took place solely once the T cell response had peaked. Donors were mostly white British, more females; clonal diversity possibly underestimated.

V was pared by 1 base and J by 6 bases, with 9 bases between. CDR3 length: 14 amino acids. The germline CDR1 and CDR2 sequences are MNHNS and SASEGT. Assay: immunoSEQ multiplex PCR; the TCRdb copy retains only in-frame clones and omits some. The sample lists 150,000 to 200,000 clones; 88% were seen once. The sequence came from an adult who received the AZD1222 COVID-19 vaccine. The rearrangement joins TRBV6-1 to TRBJ1-4; D unclear. The sample in question was peripheral blood, obtained 28 days after the second AZD1222 dose. Here the CDR3 reads CASSEGRYHEKLFF. The CDR3 nucleotides read TGTGCCAGCAGTGAAGGACGGTACCATGAAAAACTGTTTTTT.